These 30 T cell receptor beta chains originate from one sample sequenced in a study of OX40 agonist ivuxolimab in advanced cancers. Sequencing used immunoSEQ multiplex PCR; TCRdb keeps in-frame clones, though not all of them. The table lists 70,000 to 95,000 clones, roughly 94% of them singletons. The sample consisted of CD4+ or CD8+ T cells sorted from blood, taken in a trial of the OX40 agonist ivuxolimab. These receptors were obtained from an adult with an advanced solid tumor such as melanoma, head and neck, liver or kidney cancer.

V and J are TRBV6-6 and TRBJ2-7, with D possibly matching TRBD1 (6 bases). This CDR3 region has 13 residues. With 6 bases removed from V and 2 bases from J, the gap between germline ends came to 11 bases. The germline V gene encodes CDR1 MNHNY and CDR2 SVGAGI (reference sequence). The CDR3: CASRLGQTYEQYF. As DNA, the CDR3 is TGTGCCAGCAGACTCGGACAGACCTACGAGCAGTACTTC.

The CDR3 loop reads CASSYRQGTAYGYTF. The CDR3, as DNA: TGTGCCAGCAGTTACCGACAGGGGACAGCCTATGGCTACACCTTC. The gene calls are TRBV6-5 and TRBJ1-2, with 8 bases aligning to TRBD1. Germline V gene lookup returns CDR1 MNHEY and CDR2 SVGAGI. V gave up 2 bases and J gave up 4 bases; unmatched junction bases: 6. The CDR3 has 15 residues.

This chain connects TRBV30 to TRBJ2-2; D gene unclear. Looked up from germline, CDR1 is GTSNPN and CDR2 is SVGIG (reference sequence). The CDR3 runs to 15 residues. V was cut by 2 bases and J by 0 bases, with 10 bases left in between. The CDR3, as DNA: TGTGCCTGGAGTCTCGCCCGGTCGAACACCGGGGAGCTGTTTTTT. Its translation: CAWSLARSNTGELFF.

The rearrangement links TRBV2 to TRBJ1-5, with 8 bases identical to TRBD1. Germline CDR1 reads SNHLY; CDR2 reads FYNNEI. Trimming removed 2 bases from V and 5 bases from J; junction bases left unmatched: 5. CDR3 size: 15 residues. The CDR3 loop reads CASSETTGVDQPQHF. CDR3 in DNA: TGTGCCAGCAGTGAAACGACAGGGGTCGATCAGCCCCAGCATTTT.

The chain uses TRBV7-2 and TRBJ2-1, with D possibly TRBD1 on 5 matching bases. The CDR3 has 12 residues. The V and J ends lost 1 base and 8 bases respectively, with 6 bases between them. Germline CDR1 SGHTA, CDR2 FQGNSA. As DNA, the CDR3 is TGTGCCAGCAGCTTAGGGGGCCATGAGCAGTTCTTC. Amino acids: CASSLGGHEQFF.

This clone is a singleton in its sample. The V gene is TRBV5-6, the J gene TRBJ2-7, with no clear D. V lost 3 bases and J 7 bases, leaving 8 bases between the germline ends. The CDR3 totals 11 residues. Germline V gene lookup returns CDR1 SGHDT and CDR2 YYEEEE. The CDR3 DNA reads TGTGCCAGCAGCTATGCTACGGAGCAGTACTTC. It codes for CASSYATEQYF.

The gene calls are TRBV7-2 and TRBJ2-2; TRBD1 matches at 7 bases. Germline V gives CDR1 SGHTA, CDR2 FQGNSA. This CDR3 contains 16 residues. V dropped 5 bases and J dropped 2; count of bases not matched to a gene: 8. The CDR3 sequence is CASSPPDRYNTGELFF. The CDR3 bases are TGTGCCAGCAGCCCCCCGGACAGGTATAACACCGGGGAGCTGTTTTTT.

The chain recombines TRBV28 with TRBJ2-5; TRBD1 matches at 7 bases. With V trimmed by 5 bases and J by 5 bases, 5 bases remained unmatched. The length of the CDR3 is 13 residues. Germline V gives CDR1 MDHEN, CDR2 SYDVKM. CDR3 amino acids: CASSTGTAETQYF. The DNA for the CDR3 is TGTGCCAGCAGTACCGGGACAGCTGAGACCCAGTACTTC.

The chain carries TRBV6-1 and TRBJ2-7; D is perhaps TRBD2 (6 bases). The germline gives CDR1 MNHNS, CDR2 SASEGT. This CDR3 has 15 amino acids. Trimming left V 3 bases short and J 3 bases short, with 15 bases between. CDR3 nucleotide sequence: TGTGCCAGCAGTGACGCAGGGTGGGGGGACTACGAGCAGTACTTC. Encoded protein: CASSDAGWGDYEQYF.

The chain is built from TRBV27 and TRBJ1-5; no clear D. CDR3 size: 14 residues. CDR1 and CDR2 from the germline V gene are MNHEY and SMNVEV (reference sequence). V was pared by 6 bases and J by 2 bases, with 11 bases between. CDR3 sequence reads: CASSPLGGNQPQHF. The CDR3 DNA sequence: TGTGCCAGCAGCCCGCTCGGGGGCAATCAGCCCCAGCATTTT.

The chain has TRBV5-1 and TRBJ2-7, with D maybe TRBD1 (5 bases). The germline V gene has CDR1 SGHRS and CDR2 YFSETQ. CDR3 length: 17 amino acids. Trimming removed 7 bases at V and 1 base at J, with 24 bases between. In DNA form, the CDR3 reads TGCGCCAGCCAGGGTTTCGCCGAGTCGTCTTCATCCTACGAGCAGTACTTC. Protein product: CASQGFAESSSSYEQYF.

This chain connects TRBV4-1 to TRBJ2-7; tentative D call: TRBD1 (6 bases). The germline gives CDR1 MGHRA, CDR2 YSYEKL. V dropped 0 bases and J dropped 5 bases, with 8 bases sitting between them. This CDR3 is built from 13 residues. This CDR3 reads CASSQDTGNEQYF. Here the CDR3 DNA reads TGCGCCAGCAGCCAAGATACAGGGAACGAGCAGTACTTC.

J is TRBJ1-1 and V is TRBV6-1; D is unresolved. The length of the CDR3 is 11 residues. From germline, CDR1 is MNHNS and CDR2 SASEGT. Trimming pared 5 bases from V and 11 bases from J, leaving 12 bases between. This chain's CDR3 is CASSYGVEAFF. The CDR3 DNA follows: TGTGCCAGCAGTTACGGGGTTGAGGCTTTCTTT.

V is TRBV6-1 and J is TRBJ2-4; tentatively, D is TRBD1 (5 bases). The germline V and J ends were trimmed by 4 bases and 3 bases, with 25 bases remaining between them. The germline gives CDR1 MNHNS, CDR2 SASEGT. There are 19 residues in the CDR3. The CDR3 DNA sequence: TGTGCCAGCAGTGGTCCTAGTCTAGGGGAAGGACGTGTCAAAAACATTCAGTACTTC. It translates to CASSGPSLGEGRVKNIQYF.

The chain links TRBV27 to TRBJ2-1; unclear D gene. Germline-derived CDR1 and CDR2 are MNHEY and SMNVEV (reference sequence). V dropped 4 bases and J dropped 4 bases, with 11 bases sitting between them. This CDR3 is 14 amino acids long. CDR3 protein: CASSSLGQYNEQFF. DNA for the CDR3: TGTGCCAGCAGTTCCCTAGGTCAATACAATGAGCAGTTCTTC.

The chain recombines TRBV10-3 with TRBJ2-5, with 11 nucleotides matching TRBD1. The assigned J gene may be wrong: the sequence end matches TRBJ2-7 better. Looked up from germline, CDR1 is ENHRY and CDR2 is SYGVKD. This CDR3 comprises 17 residues. The chain's CDR3 is CAISGVDGTGGSYEQYF. Written as DNA, the CDR3 is TGTGCCATCAGTGGGGTAGATGGGACAGGGGGCTCCTACGAGCAGTACTTC.

The V call is TRBV28, the J call TRBJ2-7, with 7 bases fitting TRBD2. The CDR3 has 13 residues. Germline V gene lookup returns CDR1 MDHEN and CDR2 SYDVKM. The V segment lost 5 bases and the J segment 4 bases; nucleotides outside the gene matches: 5. The CDR3 protein is CASSSGDPYEQYF. Written as DNA, the CDR3 is TGTGCCAGCAGTAGCGGGGATCCTTACGAGCAGTACTTC.

This chain joins TRBV28 and TRBJ2-3; maybe TRBD2 (5 bases). The length of the CDR3 is 13 residues. Germline V gene sequence: CDR1 MDHEN, CDR2 SYDVKM. V was trimmed by 8 bases and J by 0 bases, leaving 9 bases between them. CDR3 sequence reads: CASEGFSTDTQYF. CDR3 in DNA: TGTGCCAGCGAGGGCTTTAGCACAGATACGCAGTATTTT.

The V call is TRBV5-4, the J call TRBJ2-7, with unresolved D. The CDR3 totals 15 residues. The germline CDR1 and CDR2 sequences are SGHNT and YYREEE (reference sequence). V lost 0 bases, J lost 0 bases, and 10 bases lay in between. CDR3 coding DNA: TGTGCCAGCAGCTTGGGGGCAGGAACCTCCTACGAGCAGTACTTC. Translated: CASSLGAGTSYEQYF.

This chain links TRBV6-1 with TRBJ1-1; 11 bases are a match to TRBD1. Looked up from germline, CDR1 is MNHNS and CDR2 is SASEGT. This CDR3 is built from 15 residues. V lost 3 bases and J lost 3; bases outside the gene matches: 3. The CDR3 sequence: CASSEDRGPDTEAFF. CDR3 sequence (DNA): TGTGCCAGCAGTGAGGACAGGGGGCCGGACACTGAAGCTTTCTTT.

The rearrangement links TRBV15 to TRBJ1-4; TRBD1 matches at 7 bases. CDR3 size: 16 residues. V dropped 3 bases and J dropped 7; count of bases not matched to a gene: 11. Germline V CDR1 and CDR2: LNHNV, YYDKDF (reference sequence). The CDR3, as DNA: TGTGCCACCAGCAGGGGGTCGGGGACAGTTAGTGAAAAACTGTTTTTT. This codes for CATSRGSGTVSEKLFF. The complete variable domain, with remaining parts taken from reference TRBV15 and TRBJ1-4, reads DAMVIQNPRYQVTQFGKPVTLSCSQTLNHNVMYWYQQKSSQAPKLLFHYYDKDFNNEADTPDNFQSRRPNTSFCFLDIRSPGLGDTAMYLCATSRGSGTVSEKLFFGSGTQLSVL.

The rearrangement links TRBV28 to TRBJ2-4; a weak D match, TRBD1 (5 bases). The CDR3 is made up of 16 amino acids. The germline CDR1 and CDR2 sequences are MDHEN and SYDVKM. V lost 2 bases, J lost 0 bases, and 11 bases lay in between. As DNA, the CDR3 is TGTGCCAGCAGTTTAAGGGGTACCCTAGCCAAAAACATTCAGTACTTC. The encoded protein is CASSLRGTLAKNIQYF.

In DNA form, the CDR3 reads TGTGCCAGCAGTTTTCGGGGATTTAGTCAGCCCCAGCATTTT. Translation gives CASSFRGFSQPQHF. The chain carries TRBV28 and TRBJ1-5; unclear D gene. CDR1 is MDHEN, CDR2 SYDVKM, per germline. The V and J ends lost 3 bases and 6 bases respectively, with 12 bases between them. The CDR3 totals 14 residues.

V gene TRBV9 combines with J gene TRBJ1-1; D is perhaps TRBD1 (5 bases). This CDR3 is built from 15 residues. V was shortened by 0 bases and J by 4 bases, with 13 bases between the two germline ends. The germline gives CDR1 SGDLS, CDR2 YYNGEE. CDR3 region: CASSVVGDRSTEAFF. The CDR3, as DNA: TGTGCCAGCAGCGTAGTAGGGGATCGAAGCACTGAAGCTTTCTTT.

This clone was counted a few times. Here the CDR3 reads CASSIVAANTEAFF. The CDR3 DNA sequence: TGTGCCAGTAGTATAGTGGCAGCGAACACTGAAGCTTTCTTT. This sequence joins TRBV19 and TRBJ1-1; D unresolved. Germline lookup yields CDR1 LNHDA and CDR2 SQIVND (reference sequence). V lost 1 base to trimming and J lost 1 base, with 7 bases between them. The CDR3 totals 14 residues.

The chain has TRBV30 and TRBJ1-1; D might be TRBD1 (5 bases). Trimming removed 3 bases from V and 0 bases from J, with 11 bases in between. The germline CDR1 and CDR2 sequences are GTSNPN and SVGIG (reference sequence). There are 14 residues in the CDR3. CDR3 protein: CAWSYGAMNTEAFF. Here the CDR3 DNA reads TGTGCCTGGAGCTATGGGGCGATGAACACTGAAGCTTTCTTT.

The rearrangement uses TRBV19 and TRBJ1-6; unclear D gene. V was trimmed by 3 bases and J by 5 bases, leaving 8 bases between them. The length of the CDR3 is 14 residues. The germline V gene has CDR1 LNHDA and CDR2 SQIVND (reference sequence). The CDR3 protein is CASSIYGNNSPLHF. CDR3 bases: TGTGCCAGTAGTATCTACGGGAATAATTCACCCCTCCACTTT. The variable domain in full, with the rest retrieved from reference TRBV19 and TRBJ1-6, is DGGITQSPKYLFRKEGQNVTLSCEQNLNHDAMYWYRQDPGQGLRLIYYSQIVNDFQKGDIAEGYSVSREKKESFPLTVTSAQKNPTAFYLCASSIYGNNSPLHFGNGTRLTVT.

The V gene is TRBV4-3, the J gene TRBJ2-7; the D is unclear. V dropped 1 base and J dropped 0 bases, with 7 bases sitting between them. CDR3 length: 14 amino acids. Germline CDR1 and CDR2: LGHNA and YSLEER. The CDR3 region has the DNA TGCGCCAGCAGCCAAGTACTAAGCTCCTACGAGCAGTACTTC. The encoded protein is CASSQVLSSYEQYF.

This clone turned up a few times. The CDR3 nucleotides read TGCGCCAGCAGCGTGGACAGGTTGAACACTGAAGCTTTCTTT. It specifies CASSVDRLNTEAFF. The rearrangement links TRBV5-1 to TRBJ1-1, with 7 bases fitting TRBD1. V lost 4 bases and J lost 0; bases outside the gene matches: 3. CDR1 and CDR2 (germline): SGHRS, YFSETQ. The CDR3 contains 14 residues.

The V call is TRBV27, the J call TRBJ2-7; D may be TRBD1 or TRBD2 (5 bases each). Trimming pared 3 bases from V and 3 bases from J, leaving 15 bases between. The CDR3 has 15 amino acids. Germline CDR1 and CDR2: MNHEY and SMNVEV (reference sequence). Here the CDR3 reads CASSLNSGRIYEQYF. The CDR3 DNA reads as TGTGCCAGCAGTTTGAACTCGGGACGGATCTACGAGCAGTACTTC.